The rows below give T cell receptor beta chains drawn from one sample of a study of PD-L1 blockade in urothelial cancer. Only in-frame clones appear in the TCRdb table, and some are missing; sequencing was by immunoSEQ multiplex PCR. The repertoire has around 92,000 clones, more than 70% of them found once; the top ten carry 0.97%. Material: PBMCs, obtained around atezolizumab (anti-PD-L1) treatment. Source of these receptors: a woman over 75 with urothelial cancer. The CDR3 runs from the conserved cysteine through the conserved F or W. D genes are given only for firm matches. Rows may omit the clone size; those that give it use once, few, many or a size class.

DNA: TGTGCCAGCAGCCCCGTAGTACGTTACGAGCAGTACTTC
CDR3: CASSPVVRYEQYF
V: TRBV11-2
D: NA
size: NA
J: TRBJ2-7

DNA: TGTGCCAGCAGTTCGAGGCCGGAGAAGAGTGGCTACACCTTC
CDR3: CASSSRPEKSGYTF
V: TRBV28
D: NA
size: NA
J: TRBJ1-2

DNA: TGTGCCAGCAGCGTAGGACAGGGGGGTAATGAAAAACTGTTTTTT
CDR3: CASSVGQGGNEKLFF
V: TRBV9
D: TRBD1
size: NA
J: TRBJ1-4

DNA: TGTGCCAGCAGGGCTGGGACTAGCGGGGCGAACAATGAGCAGTTCTTC
CDR3: CASRAGTSGANNEQFF
V: TRBV11-2
D: TRBD2
size: NA
J: TRBJ2-1

DNA: TGTGCCAGTAGTGGATCCCCGGGACAGGGCTACGTTGGTGAGCAGTTCTTC
CDR3: CASSGSPGQGYVGEQFF
V: TRBV19
D: TRBD1
size: NA
J: TRBJ2-1

DNA: TGTGCCAGCAGCCCAACGACAGGGGGCGGACACACTGAAGCTTTCTTT
CDR3: CASSPTTGGGHTEAFF
V: TRBV7-9
D: TRBD1
size: few
J: TRBJ1-1

DNA: TGTGCCAGCTCACCGGGGAGCGGCTCTGGAAACACCATATATTTT
CDR3: CASSPGSGSGNTIYF
V: TRBV18
D: NA
size: NA
J: TRBJ1-3

DNA: TGTGCCAGCAGCGTAGTTGCGGTACCCTCTGGAAACACCATATATTTT
CDR3: CASSVVAVPSGNTIYF
V: TRBV9
D: NA
size: NA
J: TRBJ1-3

DNA: TGTGCCAGTAGTGCTTACAGAAACACTGAAGCTTTCTTT
CDR3: CASSAYRNTEAFF
V: TRBV19
D: NA
size: NA
J: TRBJ1-1

DNA: TGTGCCAGCAGCTTAGATCCCGTGGCGGGCGGGAGGTACACAGATACGCAGTATTTT
CDR3: CASSLDPVAGGRYTDTQYF
V: TRBV11-2
D: TRBD2
size: NA
J: TRBJ2-3

DNA: TGTGCCAGCAGTGAAGCGTTGGCAGGGTTCCGCAATGAGCAGTTCTTC
CDR3: CASSEALAGFRNEQFF
V: TRBV6-1
D: NA
size: NA
J: TRBJ2-1

DNA: TGTGCCAGCAGGCCCGGGACAGGTAGCAATCAGCCCCAGCATTTT
CDR3: CASRPGTGSNQPQHF
V: TRBV2
D: TRBD1
size: NA
J: TRBJ1-5

DNA: TGTGCCAGCAGGACGTCTAGCGGGAGTTGGCAAGAGACCCAGTACTTC
CDR3: CASRTSSGSWQETQYF
V: TRBV28
D: TRBD2
size: once
J: TRBJ2-5

DNA: TGTGCCAGCAGTTGGGGACAGGGCGATGAAAAACTGTTTTTT
CDR3: CASSWGQGDEKLFF
V: TRBV28
D: TRBD1
size: NA
J: TRBJ1-4

DNA: TGTGCCAGCAGCTTAGCCCGAACTAGGAGGATGGCTGGAAACACCATATATTTT
CDR3: CASSLARTRRMAGNTIYF
V: TRBV7-8
D: NA
size: NA
J: TRBJ1-3

DNA: TGTGCCAGTAGTATAGTTGGGACTTGGAGCTCCTACGAGCAGTACTTC
CDR3: CASSIVGTWSSYEQYF
V: TRBV19
D: NA
size: NA
J: TRBJ2-7

DNA: TGTGCCAGCAGCTTTGGCAGCCAAGAGACCCAGTACTTC
CDR3: CASSFGSQETQYF
V: TRBV7-3
D: NA
size: once
J: TRBJ2-5

DNA: TGCGCCAGCAGTACCGGACTAGCGGGAGGGTTAATGAACAATGAGCAGTTCTTC
CDR3: CASSTGLAGGLMNNEQFF
V: TRBV5-1
D: TRBD2
size: NA
J: TRBJ2-1

DNA: TGTGCCAGCAGTAAAGAGAGGGGGGAGCAGTTCTTC
CDR3: CASSKERGEQFF
V: TRBV27
D: NA
size: NA
J: TRBJ2-1

DNA: TGTGCCAGCAGCTTGCGACTTAACATCAACAATGAGCAGTTCTTC
CDR3: CASSLRLNINNEQFF
V: TRBV5-6
D: NA
size: few
J: TRBJ2-1

DNA: TGTGCCAGCAGCCCCGGACTAGCGGAGACCTACGAGCAGTACTTC
CDR3: CASSPGLAETYEQYF
V: TRBV9
D: TRBD2
size: NA
J: TRBJ2-7

DNA: TGTGCCAGCAGTTACGGGGGGAGGACTGAAGCTTTCTTT
CDR3: CASSYGGRTEAFF
V: TRBV6-5
D: NA
size: NA
J: TRBJ1-1

DNA: TGCGCCAGCAGCTTGGGGACAGCCGGTGAAAAACTGTTTTTT
CDR3: CASSLGTAGEKLFF
V: TRBV5-1
D: NA
size: NA
J: TRBJ1-4

DNA: TGTGCCAGCTCACCGGGACTAGCGGGAGGGCCGGCAGAGACCCAGTACTTC
CDR3: CASSPGLAGGPAETQYF
V: TRBV18
D: TRBD2
size: NA
J: TRBJ2-5

DNA: TGTGCCAGCAGTGAATCGGCAGGGGGACAAGAGACCCAGTACTTC
CDR3: CASSESAGGQETQYF
V: TRBV25-1
D: TRBD1
size: NA
J: TRBJ2-5

DNA: TGTGCCATCCAGGACAGGGCCTATGGCTACACCTTC
CDR3: CAIQDRAYGYTF
V: TRBV6-6
D: TRBD1
size: NA
J: TRBJ1-2

DNA: TGCGCCAGCAGCTACCAAACAGGGGCCGGGGAGCTGTTTTTT
CDR3: CASSYQTGAGELFF
V: TRBV5-1
D: TRBD1
size: NA
J: TRBJ2-2

DNA: TGTGCCTGGAGCCGTCAAAGAGCAGATACGCAGTATTTT
CDR3: CAWSRQRADTQYF
V: TRBV30
D: NA
size: NA
J: TRBJ2-3

DNA: TGTGCCAGCACCAAAGGACAGGGGTTCGAAAAACTGTTTTTT
CDR3: CASTKGQGFEKLFF
V: TRBV6-6
D: TRBD1
size: once
J: TRBJ1-4

DNA: TGCAGCGTTACTATAGGGGGCGTCTACAATGAGCAGTTCTTC
CDR3: CSVTIGGVYNEQFF
V: TRBV29-1
D: TRBD1
size: NA
J: TRBJ2-1

DNA: TGTGCCAGCAGCCCAGATACAGGGGCCGGGGAGCTGTTTTTT
CDR3: CASSPDTGAGELFF
V: TRBV7-9
D: TRBD1
size: NA
J: TRBJ2-2

DNA: TGTGCCTGGAGTCAAAGCCTCCTTACCGTTAAAAACATTCAGTACTTC
CDR3: CAWSQSLLTVKNIQYF
V: TRBV30
D: NA
size: NA
J: TRBJ2-4

DNA: TGCGCCAGCAGCCAAGCACCCGGGTGGTCGAACACTGAAGCTTTCTTT
CDR3: CASSQAPGWSNTEAFF
V: TRBV4-1
D: NA
size: NA
J: TRBJ1-1

DNA: TGTGCCAGCAGTGAGCGACAGTCGAGCTCTGGAAACACCATATATTTT
CDR3: CASSERQSSSGNTIYF
V: TRBV6-1
D: NA
size: NA
J: TRBJ1-3

DNA: TGTGCCAGTAGTATGAGGCAGGAGGCAGGAAGGGAGCAGTACTTC
CDR3: CASSMRQEAGREQYF
V: TRBV19
D: NA
size: NA
J: TRBJ2-7

DNA: TGTGCCAGCTCACCTGTGAGCGGGGACACTGAAGCTTTCTTT
CDR3: CASSPVSGDTEAFF
V: TRBV18
D: NA
size: NA
J: TRBJ1-1

DNA: TGTGCCAGTAGTATAGATCTATTCAGGGACAGGGGAACTAGCAATCAGCCCCAGCATTTT
CDR3: CASSIDLFRDRGTSNQPQHF
V: TRBV19
D: TRBD1
size: once
J: TRBJ1-5

DNA: TGTGCCAGCAGCTCTTTTCCCCGAACTAGTCCCGAGGGGGATGAGCAGTTCTTC
CDR3: CASSSFPRTSPEGDEQFF
V: TRBV14
D: NA
size: NA
J: TRBJ2-1

DNA: TGTGCCACCAGACCAACTAGCGGGAGTGGGTCCTACAATGAGCAGTTCTTC
CDR3: CATRPTSGSGSYNEQFF
V: TRBV15
D: TRBD2
size: NA
J: TRBJ2-1

DNA: TGTGCCAGTAGGCCGGACACGGGCAATCAGCCCCAGCATTTT
CDR3: CASRPDTGNQPQHF
V: TRBV19
D: NA
size: NA
J: TRBJ1-5

DNA: TGCGCCAGCAGCCCTCAAAACAGTCCTTACGAGCAGTACTTC
CDR3: CASSPQNSPYEQYF
V: TRBV5-1
D: NA
size: NA
J: TRBJ2-7

DNA: TGTGCCAGCAGTTTATTTTCCATACATAGCAATCAGCCCCAGCATTTT
CDR3: CASSLFSIHSNQPQHF
V: TRBV28
D: NA
size: once
J: TRBJ1-5

DNA: TGTGCCAGCAGTCTCCTCTCTAGCGAGCCCTACGAGCAGTACTTC
CDR3: CASSLLSSEPYEQYF
V: TRBV28
D: NA
size: NA
J: TRBJ2-7

DNA: TGCGCCAGCAGCGGGACTAGCGGGAGAGGGGGTCGGTTCTACGAGCAGTACTTC
CDR3: CASSGTSGRGGRFYEQYF
V: TRBV10-1
D: TRBD2
size: NA
J: TRBJ2-7

DNA: TGTGCCAGCAGCACCGGGGGGGCTAACTATGGCTACACCTTC
CDR3: CASSTGGANYGYTF
V: TRBV28
D: NA
size: NA
J: TRBJ1-2

DNA: TGTGCCAGCAGTTCGTACAGGGACTATGGCTACACCTTC
CDR3: CASSSYRDYGYTF
V: TRBV27
D: NA
size: once
J: TRBJ1-2

DNA: TGTGCCAGCAGCTTAACGACTAGTCGCTCAGATACGCAGTATTTT
CDR3: CASSLTTSRSDTQYF
V: TRBV7-8
D: NA
size: once
J: TRBJ2-3

DNA: TGTGCCAGCAGCCCGGGACTAGCAGGCAATGAGCAGTTCTTC
CDR3: CASSPGLAGNEQFF
V: TRBV7-2
D: TRBD2
size: NA
J: TRBJ2-1

DNA: TGTGCCAGCAGGAGCGTAAACTACGAGCAGTACTTC
CDR3: CASRSVNYEQYF
V: TRBV27
D: NA
size: NA
J: TRBJ2-7

DNA: TGTGCCAGCAGTTTCGGGTTAGGAAAACTGTTTTTT
CDR3: CASSFGLGKLFF
V: TRBV28
D: NA
size: NA
J: TRBJ1-4

DNA: TGTGCCAGCAGCTTAGCGTCAGGTAGTGCCTATGGCTACACCTTC
CDR3: CASSLASGSAYGYTF
V: TRBV11-2
D: NA
size: NA
J: TRBJ1-2